This entry describes one T cell receptor beta chain. The source of the sample is a study of Ad26.COV2.S vaccination and SARS-CoV-2 variants. The treatment is: around 19 received Ad26.COV2.S at low or high dose, single or two shots; several received placebo; per-sample allocation not given. Specimens were obtained on day 63 following the first vaccine or placebo injection. Only in-frame clones appear in the TCRdb table, and some are missing; sequencing was by immunoSEQ multiplex PCR. The sample includes around 450,000 clones, around 91% seen only once; the top ten take about 4.5%. The source material was peripheral blood, sampled in a trial of Ad26.COV2.S vaccine versus placebo. This receptor was identified in a person between 18 and 65 years old who received the Ad26.COV2.S COVID-19 vaccine or a placebo.

The CDR3: CASTAFPGRAETEAFF. The DNA of the CDR3 is TGTGCCAGCACTGCCTTCCCTGGGCGCGCAGAAACTGAAGCTTTCTTT. The chain combines TRBV27 with TRBJ1-1, with D unclear. CDR1 and CDR2 from the germline V gene are MNHEY and SMNVEV (reference sequence). The V gene lost 7 bases and the J gene lost 5 bases, with 23 bases spanning the gap. This CDR3 spans 16 amino acids.